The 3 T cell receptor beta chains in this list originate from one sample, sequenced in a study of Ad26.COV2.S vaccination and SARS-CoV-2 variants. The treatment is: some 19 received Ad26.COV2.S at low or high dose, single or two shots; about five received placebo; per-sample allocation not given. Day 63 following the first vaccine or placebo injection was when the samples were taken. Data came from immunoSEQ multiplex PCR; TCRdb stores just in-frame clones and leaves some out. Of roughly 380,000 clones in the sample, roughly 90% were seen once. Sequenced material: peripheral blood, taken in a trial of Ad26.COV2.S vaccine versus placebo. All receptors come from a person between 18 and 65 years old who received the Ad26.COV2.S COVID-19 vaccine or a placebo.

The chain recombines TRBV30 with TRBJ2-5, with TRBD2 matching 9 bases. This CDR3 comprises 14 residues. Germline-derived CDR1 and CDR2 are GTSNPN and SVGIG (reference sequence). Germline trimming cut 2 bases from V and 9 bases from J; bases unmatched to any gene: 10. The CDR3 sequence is CAWSPTSGQGPQYF. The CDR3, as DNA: TGTGCCTGGAGTCCGACTAGCGGTCAAGGGCCCCAGTACTTC.

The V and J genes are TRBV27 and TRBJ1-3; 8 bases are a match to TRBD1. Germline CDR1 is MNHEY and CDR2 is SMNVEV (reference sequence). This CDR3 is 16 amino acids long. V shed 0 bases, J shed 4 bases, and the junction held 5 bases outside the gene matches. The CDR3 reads CASSLSRRGLGNTIYF. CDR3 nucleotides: TGTGCCAGCAGTTTATCCCGCAGGGGGCTCGGAAACACCATATATTTT.

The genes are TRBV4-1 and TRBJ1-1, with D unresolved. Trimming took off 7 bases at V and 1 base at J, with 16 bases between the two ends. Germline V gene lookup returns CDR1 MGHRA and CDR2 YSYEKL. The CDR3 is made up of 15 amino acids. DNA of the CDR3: TGCGCCAGCACTCTTAGGACTGATCCGAACACTGAAGCTTTCTTT. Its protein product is CASTLRTDPNTEAFF.